Listed below are T cell receptor beta chains from one sample, sequenced in a study of cytomegalovirus exposure and HLA in healthy donors. Some clones are missing from TCRdb's copy, which holds only in-frame ones; the method was immunoSEQ multiplex PCR. The sample has 270,000 or so clones; around 90% are singletons. The sequenced sample consisted of PBMCs. These receptors were obtained from a girl aged 2 to 9 in good health and CMV-seronegative. Both conserved end residues are part of each CDR3. A D gene is named only where the DNA matches it firmly. Expanded clones are given a class, and other clones once, few, many or no size at all.

j_call d_call v_call clone_size cdr3_nt cdr3_aa
TRBJ1-2 NA TRBV7-2 NA TGTGCCAGCAGCCCGACCCTAGACTACACCTTC CASSPTLDYTF
TRBJ2-3 NA TRBV6-5 NA TGTGCCAGCAGAGAGGCGCCGAATACGCAGTATTTT CASREAPNTQYF
TRBJ2-2 TRBD2 TRBV7-9 NA TGTGCCAGCAGCGCTGTAGCGGGAGGGAACACCGGGGAGCTGTTTTTT CASSAVAGGNTGELFF
TRBJ2-2 TRBD1 TRBV28 NA TGTGCCAGCAGCCCCGGGACAGGGACCGGGGAGCTGTTTTTT CASSPGTGTGELFF
TRBJ2-7 TRBD1 TRBV19 few TGTGCCAGTAGTTTTGGGACAGGGATTTACGAGCAGTACTTC CASSFGTGIYEQYF
TRBJ2-3 NA TRBV30 NA TGTGCCTGGAGTGGGCAGGGGAGCACAGATACGCAGTATTTT CAWSGQGSTDTQYF
TRBJ1-2 NA TRBV7-9 NA TGTGCCAGCAGCTTAGCAACCACAGGGAGCTATGGCTACACCTTC CASSLATTGSYGYTF
TRBJ2-7 NA TRBV25-1 NA TGTGCCAGCAGTGAATTCGCAGAATCCTACGAGCAGTACTTC CASSEFAESYEQYF
TRBJ2-5 TRBD1 TRBV4-2 NA TGTGCCAGCAGCCAAGGGCTCGGGACAGGGCTCTCAGAGACCCAGTACTTC CASSQGLGTGLSETQYF
TRBJ1-2 TRBD1 TRBV5-4 NA TGTGCCAGCAATACCGGGACAGGGTTCTATGGCTACACCTTC CASNTGTGFYGYTF
TRBJ2-5 TRBD1 TRBV27 NA TGTGCCAGCAGTGTCGGGACAGGGCAAGAGACCCAGTACTTC CASSVGTGQETQYF
TRBJ2-1 TRBD1 TRBV7-8 NA TGTGCCAGCAGCGCACGTAATAAACAGGGGGCGCGGGCCAATGAGCAGTTCTTC CASSARNKQGARANEQFF
TRBJ2-7 TRBD1 TRBV6-5 NA TGTGCCAGCAGTTCCCGGGACAGAACCTACGAGCAGTACTTC CASSSRDRTYEQYF
TRBJ2-5 NA TRBV21-1 NA TGTGCCAGCAGCAAATGTTCCCAGGTCCAAGAGACCCAGTACTTC CASSKCSQVQETQYF
TRBJ2-7 NA TRBV6-5 NA TGTGCCAGCAGAGACTCATCCTACGAGCAGTACTTC CASRDSSYEQYF
TRBJ1-2 TRBD1 TRBV29-1 NA TGCAGCACCGCCGGGACAGGGACAGCCTATGGCTACACCTTC CSTAGTGTAYGYTF
TRBJ2-1 TRBD1 TRBV4-1 NA TGCGCCAGCAGCCAAGAAGGGACAGGGAATTGGGGCAGCGTCTTC CASSQEGTGNWGSVF
TRBJ2-7 NA TRBV28 NA TGTGCCACTTTCCCCCCGGGAAGGGCTGGGTACGAGCAGTACTTC CATFPPGRAGYEQYF
TRBJ2-1 TRBD2 TRBV6-6 NA TGTGCCAGCAGTGGGACTAGCGGGGGGGCAAGAAATGAGCAGTTCTTC CASSGTSGGARNEQFF
TRBJ1-4 TRBD1 TRBV11-2 NA TGTGCCAGCAGCCCCGACAGGGGGCCGGAATCCAAACTGTTTTTT CASSPDRGPESKLFF
TRBJ1-1 NA TRBV6-5 NA TGTGCCAGCAGTCCTTGGCCTCATTCGAACACTGAAGCTTTCTTT CASSPWPHSNTEAFF
TRBJ2-5 NA TRBV4-1 NA TGCGCCAGCAGCCAAGATCGTAACAGGGAAGAGACCCAGTACTTC CASSQDRNREETQYF
TRBJ1-2 NA TRBV27 NA TGTGCCAGCGCCGGGGGGGCCTATGGCTACACCTTC CASAGGAYGYTF
TRBJ2-1 NA TRBV4-1 NA TGCGCCAGCAGCCAAGAGAAGCGCAATGAGCAGTTCTTC CASSQEKRNEQFF
TRBJ2-2 NA TRBV7-6 NA TGTGCCAGCAGCTTTGTTATTAGCGGCCACACCGGGGAGCTGTTTTTT CASSFVISGHTGELFF
TRBJ2-3 TRBD1 TRBV6-1 NA TGTGCCAGCAAGATGACAGGGATGGCAGATACGCAGTATTTT CASKMTGMADTQYF